This T cell receptor (beta chain) came from a study of T cells in Graves' hyperthyroidism and ophthalmopathy (dated by TCRdb to the late 2010s). As for the study more broadly: Peripheral blood was sampled at the time of initial diagnosis, prior to any treatment. A discovery cohort of roughly 100 patients, roughly 43 with Graves' ophthalmopathy and about 58 with stable Graves' hyperthyroidism, was used to find distinguishing TCR V-J signatures. Prospective prediction of ophthalmopathy was tested in an independent validation cohort consisting of 18 to 20 hyperthyroidism patients and around 16 patients who later progressed to ophthalmopathy. The 100 discovery patients were randomly split 7:3 into training and test sets. In addition, the study compared T-cell repertoires in thyroid tissue and in blood from 6 or 7 Graves' hyperthyroidism patients. After blood sampling, hyperthyroidism patients were treated with methimazole at a starting dose of 30 mg daily, and ophthalmopathy patients were treated with high-dose intravenous methylprednisolone. According to the paper, TCR Vbeta CDR3 sequencing was carried out on 120 to 150 peripheral blood samples, which came from some 41 ophthalmopathy, some 73 hyperthyroidism and some 17 progressor patients.

Overall study results and their limits: During validation, the model predicted progression to ophthalmopathy a median of approximately six months ahead of onset, with around 71% sensitivity and 72.22% specificity. No statistical method was used to set the sample size in advance, and investigators knew the group allocation. Most expanded thyroid clonotypes (frequency above 0.001) were also detected in blood, a finding suggesting that blood repertoires may reflect thyroid immune responses. A 13 V-J signature model separated ophthalmopathy from stable hyperthyroidism, with 87.88% sensitivity and about 81% specificity in cross-validation and 80%/75% in testing.

This clonotype was picked up many times. The antigen it binds to is not known. No per-base quality is available; no much larger clone lies one base away. The TCR beta CDR3 regions were amplified from RNA transcripts. A first-round RT-PCR of the TCR CDR3 used the HTBI primer set with the Qiagen OneStep RT-PCR kit. Libraries were constructed in a second round of multiplex PCR, after which size selection and purification were performed. Libraries were sequenced paired-end with 100 bp reads on an Illumina HiSeq2000. The study's processing was this. SOAPnuke was used to process the raw data, with reads discarded if the reads contained adapters or uncalled bases, had a mean Phred below 15, or lacked an exact constant-primer or identifier match. High-quality paired reads were merged using COPE v1.2.5, and each unique nucleotide sequence was defined as a clonotype. MiTCR v1.1 was used to align the clonotypes against IMGT TRBV, TRBD and TRBJ reference segments. Analysis was restricted to V-J combinations with a frequency above 0.0001, which covered 98% to 99.2% of repertoires. The TCS score was defined as F50 (clonal expansion) divided by E x V (chaos), with BLOSUM62-based TCRdist calculated between CDR3 peptides within each V-J. Welch's t-statistics and random forest reduced approximately 520 V-J features to around 14, which were used in a naive Bayes classifier (R e1071). TCRdb applied fastp at Q25 and MiXCR to the public reads, then kept only in-frame beta chains. Identical CDR3 proteins give one entry, which carries the most common genes and DNA. The V and J calls were not made by the authors but by TCRdb's processing. The table for this sample lists about 350,000 distinct CDR3 sequences; 15% to 20% of them were counted only once. The ten most abundant clones make up 3.7% of the sample.

Stable Graves' hyperthyroidism was defined as the absence of progression to ophthalmopathy over 18 months of follow-up. Hyperthyroidism patients were newly diagnosed, with disease duration under 2 months, and aged 18 to 65 years. The study excluded patients with uncontrolled infections, other autoimmune diseases, pregnancy or lactation. Diagnoses were based on clinical symptoms, serum thyroxine and TRAb, thyroid ultrasound and orbital computed tomography. PBMCs were separated from roughly 9.3 ml of fresh peripheral blood using Ficoll-Paque density gradient centrifugation. Trizol reagent was used to extract total RNA, and RNA quality was then checked on an Agilent 2100 Bioanalyzer. Based on the germline V gene (reference sequence), the CDR1 and CDR2 sequences are MNHEY and SMNVEV. V is cut back by 5 bases and J by 1 base, with 10 bases in the junction unmatched. The CDR3 starts with the cysteine, ends with the phenylalanine, and has 16 residues. CDR3 DNA is the only sequence kept; it has 48 bases, read in frame from the first base.

The TCR comes from a woman younger than 30 with Graves' hyperthyroidism. Input material: blood. The rearrangement joined TRBV27 to TRBJ1-1, with 7 bases matching TRBD1. The sequenced DNA is TGTGCCAGCAGTATCAGGGGGGTCCAGGGGAACACTGAAGCTTTCTTT. It encodes CASSIRGVQGNTEAFF.